The following is a TCR beta chain sequence with its context. What it binds is unknown. The data stem from a study of T cell responses to AZD1222 COVID-19 vaccine. Study-wide results and limits: Following two doses of AZD1222, Spike-specific TCR breadth and depth rose.

V was pared by 1 base and J by 6 bases, with 8 bases between. Germline V gene sequence: CDR1 SEHNR, CDR2 FQNEAQ (reference sequence). The CDR3 length is 13 residues. This table comes from immunoSEQ multiplex PCR, and its TCRdb copy is limited to in-frame clones, with some not included. Here the sample spans 100,000 or so clones, more than 75% being singletons. Here the sequenced sample was peripheral blood, taken on day 0 of AZD1222 vaccination. The clonotype was recovered from an adult in good health. The V gene is TRBV7-9, the J gene TRBJ2-3; no firm D call. The CDR3 loop reads CASSLEQWDTQYF. The CDR3 DNA sequence: TGTGCCAGCAGCTTAGAGCAGTGGGATACGCAGTATTTT.